This entry concerns a single TCR beta chain. The antigen remains undetermined. CDR1 is SGHRS, CDR2 YFSETQ, per germline. V was clipped by 5 bases and J by 3 bases; unmatched bases: 3. This CDR3 contains 14 residues. This sample was taken from a study of T-cell memory formation after mild COVID-19. Study observations and caveats: Clones that contracted from day 15 to 85 were balanced CD4/CD8, while later expanders leaned CD4+. The authors did not confirm SARS-CoV-2 specificity of second-wave clones peaking day 37. Several responding clones turned up in pre-infection memory, indicating that cross-reactive memory may have taken part.

TCRdb re-derived calls from the 5' RACE reads in MiXCR, one entry per CDR3 protein. The table has approximately 400,000 distinct CDR3 sequences, over 15% seen once. The TCR sequence derives from a man in his late teens or twenties who had mild COVID-19 (a few samples of this study predate the infection). Cell type and time point are not known. The V gene is TRBV5-1, the J gene TRBJ2-3; 10 positions match TRBD1. Sequencing input: PBMCs or a T cell subset sorted from them (not recorded which). CDR3 sequence (DNA): TGCGCCAGCAGGCGACAGGGGGCAACAGATACGCAGTATTTT. The encoded protein is CASRRQGATDTQYF.